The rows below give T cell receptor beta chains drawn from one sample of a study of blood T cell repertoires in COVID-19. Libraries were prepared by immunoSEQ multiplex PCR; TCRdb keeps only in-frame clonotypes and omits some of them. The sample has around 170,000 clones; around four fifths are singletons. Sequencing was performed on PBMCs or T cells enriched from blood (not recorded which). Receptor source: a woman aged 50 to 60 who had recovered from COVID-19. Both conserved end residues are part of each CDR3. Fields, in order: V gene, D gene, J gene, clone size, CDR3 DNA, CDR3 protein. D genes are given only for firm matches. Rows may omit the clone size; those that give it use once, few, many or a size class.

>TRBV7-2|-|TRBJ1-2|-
TGTGCCAGCAGCTTATTTGGAGGGAGGGACCATGGCTACACCTTC
CASSLFGGRDHGYTF
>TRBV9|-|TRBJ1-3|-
TGTGCCAGCAGGCAGTCCTCTGGAAACACCATATATTTT
CASRQSSGNTIYF
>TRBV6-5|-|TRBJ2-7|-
TGTGCCAGCAGTTACGAGGGCAGTTTAAGGGTCGAGCAGTACTTC
CASSYEGSLRVEQYF
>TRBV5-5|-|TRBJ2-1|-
TGTGCCAGCACCCTATACGGGTCCTACAATGAGCAGTTCTTC
CASTLYGSYNEQFF
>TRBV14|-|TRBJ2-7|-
TGTGCCAGCAGCCAAGATTTGGGCAGGGTATACGAGCAGTACTTC
CASSQDLGRVYEQYF
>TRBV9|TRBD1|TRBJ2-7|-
TGTGCCAGCAGTGGATTTGGGACAGGGGGTAGCGAGCAGTACTTC
CASSGFGTGGSEQYF
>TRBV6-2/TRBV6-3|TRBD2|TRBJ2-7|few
TGTGCCAGCAGTTACTCTAGCGGGGGTCCTAAGGAGTACTTC
CASSYSSGGPKEYF
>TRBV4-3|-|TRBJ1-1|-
TGCGCCAGCAGCCAAGAATACCGAAACAGGGCCACTGAAGCTTTCTTT
CASSQEYRNRATEAFF
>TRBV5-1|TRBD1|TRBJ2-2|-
TGCGCCAGCGGAAAGGGACAGACAAACACCGGGGAGCTGTTTTTT
CASGKGQTNTGELFF
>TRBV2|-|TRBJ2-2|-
TGTGCCAGCAAACGGGGGTCGAACACCGGGGAGCTGTTTTTT
CASKRGSNTGELFF
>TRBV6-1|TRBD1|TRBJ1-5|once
TGTGCCAGCAGTGACCCGACAGGGGGCAATCAGCCCCAGCATTTT
CASSDPTGGNQPQHF
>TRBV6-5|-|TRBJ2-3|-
TGTGCCAGCAGGATTGGACAGGGAGGGGATACGCAGTATTTT
CASRIGQGGDTQYF
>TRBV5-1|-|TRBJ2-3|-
TGCGCCAGCAGCTTGGAGACTGATACGCAGTATTTT
CASSLETDTQYF
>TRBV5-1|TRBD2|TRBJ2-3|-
TGCGCCAGCAGCATAGGGACTAGCGGGAACACAGATACGCAGTATTTT
CASSIGTSGNTDTQYF
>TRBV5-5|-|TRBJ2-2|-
TGTGCCAGCAGCTATATATGGACAACTAACACCGGGGAGCTGTTTTTT
CASSYIWTTNTGELFF
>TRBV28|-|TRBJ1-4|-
TGTGCCAGCAGTTTCAGGGTTCGGGAAAAACTGTTTTTT
CASSFRVREKLFF
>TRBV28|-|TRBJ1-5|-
TGTGCCAGCATCCCCGGGGGGGAGAGTCAGCCCCAGCATTTT
CASIPGGESQPQHF
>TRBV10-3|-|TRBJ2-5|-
TGTGCCATCAGTGAAGGAGGGCCAGAGACCCAGTACTTC
CAISEGGPETQYF
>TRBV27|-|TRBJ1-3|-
TGTGCCAGCAGTCCCTTTTGGGACTCCAGCTCTGGAAACACCATATATTTT
CASSPFWDSSSGNTIYF
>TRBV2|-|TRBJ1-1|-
TGTGCCAGCAGTGACCCCCTTCACACTGAAGCTTTCTTT
CASSDPLHTEAFF
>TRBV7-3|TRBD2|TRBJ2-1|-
TGTGCCAGCAGCGACACTAGCGGGGCGGGCAATGAGCAGTTCTTC
CASSDTSGAGNEQFF
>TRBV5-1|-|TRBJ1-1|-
TGCGCCAGCAGCCCGGGAAAGGGGGAAAGTGTGCGGGAAGCTTTCTTT
CASSPGKGESVREAFF
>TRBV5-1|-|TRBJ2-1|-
TGCGCCAGCAGATATGACAGGGGAGGGAATGAGCAGTTCTTC
CASRYDRGGNEQFF
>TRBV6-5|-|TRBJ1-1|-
TGTGCCAGCAGTTACTCGGGGGGGTCTACTGAAGCTTTCTTT
CASSYSGGSTEAFF
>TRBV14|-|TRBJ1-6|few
TGTGCCAGCAGCCCACGGCGCGGGGTGTCCTCCTATAATTCACCCCTCCACTTT
CASSPRRGVSSYNSPLHF
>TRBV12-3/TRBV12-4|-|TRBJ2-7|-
TGTGCCAGCAGTTTAGTCGGTTCCTACGAGCAGTACTTC
CASSLVGSYEQYF
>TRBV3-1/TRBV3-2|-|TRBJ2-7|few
TGTGCCAGCAGCCACGGCGGGGAAGCGGCCGAGCAGTACTTC
CASSHGGEAAEQYF
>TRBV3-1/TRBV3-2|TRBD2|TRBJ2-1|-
TGTGCCAGCAGTCCAGCGGGAGCATACAATGAGCAGTTCTTC
CASSPAGAYNEQFF
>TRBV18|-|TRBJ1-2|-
TGTGCCAGCTCACCATCCCCGGGACTGTATGGCTACACCTTC
CASSPSPGLYGYTF
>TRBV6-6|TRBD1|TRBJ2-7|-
TGTGCCAGCGGGGGACAGGGGGGCTACGAGCAGTACTTC
CASGGQGGYEQYF
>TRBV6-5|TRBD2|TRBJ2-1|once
TGTGCCAGCAGTTATAAAAGCGGGGTGTTCTACAATGAGCAGTTCTTC
CASSYKSGVFYNEQFF
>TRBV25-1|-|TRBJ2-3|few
TGTGCCAGCAGGGGAGGCCCAAGTAACACAGATACGCAGTATTTT
CASRGGPSNTDTQYF
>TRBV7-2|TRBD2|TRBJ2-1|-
TGTGCCAGCAGCACTACTAGCGGGAGGCCCAATGAGCAGTTCTTC
CASSTTSGRPNEQFF
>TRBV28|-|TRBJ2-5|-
TGTGCCAGCAGTAGCTATGACAGGCCCCAAGAGACCCAGTACTTC
CASSSYDRPQETQYF
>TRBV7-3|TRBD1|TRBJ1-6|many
TGTGCCAGCAGCTCGGGACAGGGGGAATCACCCCTCCACTTT
CASSSGQGESPLHF
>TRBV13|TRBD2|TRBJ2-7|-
TGTGCCAGCACCTCCAGGGGACTAGCGGGGGTGTCCTACGAGCAGTACTTC
CASTSRGLAGVSYEQYF
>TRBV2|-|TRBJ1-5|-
TGTGCCAGAGCCTGGGCACCGAATCAGCCCCAGCATTTT
CARAWAPNQPQHF
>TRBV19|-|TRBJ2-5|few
TGTGCCAGTAGTATCCAGGTCCAAGAGACCCAGTACTTC
CASSIQVQETQYF
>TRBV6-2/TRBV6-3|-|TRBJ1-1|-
TGTGCCAGCAGTTATGGGACACGTGGAAACACTGAAGCTTTCTTT
CASSYGTRGNTEAFF
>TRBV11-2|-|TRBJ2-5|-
TGTGCCAGCAGCTTTCCAGGGGCCGAGACCCAGTACTTC
CASSFPGAETQYF
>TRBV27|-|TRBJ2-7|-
TGTGCCAGCAGACCCTCCGCAGGGGAGATCGAGCAGTACTTC
CASRPSAGEIEQYF
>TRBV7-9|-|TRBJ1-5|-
TGTGCCAGCAGCTTAGCGGGGGCAGAAGGTCAGCCCCAGCATTTT
CASSLAGAEGQPQHF
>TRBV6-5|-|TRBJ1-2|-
TGTGCCAGCAGAGACATCTTAGAGGGCTACACCTTC
CASRDILEGYTF
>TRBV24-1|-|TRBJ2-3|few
TGTGCCACCAGTGACCCGGATAAGGGGACGCAGTATTTT
CATSDPDKGTQYF
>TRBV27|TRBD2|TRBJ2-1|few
TGTGCCAGCAGTCGCCCGAGCGGGGACCACTACAATGAGCAGTTCTTC
CASSRPSGDHYNEQFF
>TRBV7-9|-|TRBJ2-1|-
TGTGCCAGCAGCTTAGAGATAGTTTCCTACAATGAGCAGTTCTTC
CASSLEIVSYNEQFF
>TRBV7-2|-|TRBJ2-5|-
TGTGCCAGCAGCCTACAGCCCCCCAGCATTGGAGAGACCCAGTACTTC
CASSLQPPSIGETQYF
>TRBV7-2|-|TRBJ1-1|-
TGTGCCAGCAGCTTAGACTTATATACTGAAGCTTTCTTT
CASSLDLYTEAFF
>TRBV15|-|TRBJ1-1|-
TGTGCCACCAGCAGCCGACAGGACGCTAACACTGAAGCTTTCTTT
CATSSRQDANTEAFF
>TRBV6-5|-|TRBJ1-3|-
TGTGCCACTCAGGACAGCGGCATCTCTGGAAACACCATATATTTT
CATQDSGISGNTIYF